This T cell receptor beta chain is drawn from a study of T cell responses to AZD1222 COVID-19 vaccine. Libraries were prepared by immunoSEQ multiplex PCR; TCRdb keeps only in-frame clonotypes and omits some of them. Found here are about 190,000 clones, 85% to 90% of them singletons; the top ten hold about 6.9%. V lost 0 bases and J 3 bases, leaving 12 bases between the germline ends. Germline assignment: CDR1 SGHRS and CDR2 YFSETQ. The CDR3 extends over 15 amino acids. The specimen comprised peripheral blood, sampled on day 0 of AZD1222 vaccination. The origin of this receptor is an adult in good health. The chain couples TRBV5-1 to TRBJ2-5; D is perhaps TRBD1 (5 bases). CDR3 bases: TGCGCCAGCAGCTTGGCGGGCGTCAGGGAAGAGACCCAGTACTTC. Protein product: CASSLAGVREETQYF.